This is a list of T cell receptor beta chains from one sample in a study of cytomegalovirus exposure and HLA in healthy donors. TCRdb's copy holds only in-frame clones and misses some; the assay was immunoSEQ multiplex PCR. The sample includes some 180,000 clones, roughly 75% of them seen just once. The sample comprised PBMCs. The receptor source for this set is a woman in her twenties or thirties in good health and CMV-seronegative. Each CDR3 is given with its conserved first and last residue. A D gene is named only where the DNA matches it firmly. Not every row has a clone size; where given, it reads once, few, many or a size class.

D gene: TRBD2
clone size: -
V gene: TRBV9
J gene: TRBJ2-2
CDR3 protein: CASSVGVKRGMNTGELFF
CDR3 DNA: TGTGCCAGCAGCGTAGGAGTCAAGCGGGGGATGAACACCGGGGAGCTGTTTTTT

D gene: -
clone size: few
V gene: TRBV9
J gene: TRBJ1-1
CDR3 protein: CASSVEVGTEAFF
CDR3 DNA: TGTGCCAGCAGCGTGGAGGTGGGCACTGAAGCTTTCTTT

D gene: TRBD1
clone size: -
V gene: TRBV12-5
J gene: TRBJ2-5
CDR3 protein: CASGTGQGSETQYF
CDR3 DNA: TGTGCTAGTGGCACCGGACAGGGCTCGGAGACCCAGTACTTC

D gene: -
clone size: few
V gene: TRBV5-1
J gene: TRBJ2-5
CDR3 protein: CASSLAGVRLETQYF
CDR3 DNA: TGCGCCAGCAGCTTGGCGGGGGTACGGCTGGAGACCCAGTACTTC

D gene: TRBD1
clone size: -
V gene: TRBV2
J gene: TRBJ2-7
CDR3 protein: CASNRGLYEQYF
CDR3 DNA: TGTGCCAGCAACAGGGGGCTCTACGAGCAGTACTTC

D gene: TRBD2
clone size: -
V gene: TRBV5-1
J gene: TRBJ2-3
CDR3 protein: CASSLGGTRGDTQYF
CDR3 DNA: TGCGCCAGCAGCTTGGGAGGGACTAGGGGTGATACGCAGTATTTT

D gene: TRBD1
clone size: -
V gene: TRBV19
J gene: TRBJ1-5
CDR3 protein: CASSSRDRAGTTNQPQHF
CDR3 DNA: TGTGCCAGTAGTAGTCGGGACAGGGCGGGCACTACCAATCAGCCCCAGCATTTT

D gene: -
clone size: once
V gene: TRBV6-6
J gene: TRBJ1-2
CDR3 protein: CASSTYEEGYTF
CDR3 DNA: TGTGCCAGCAGTACCTACGAGGAGGGCTACACCTTC

D gene: TRBD1
clone size: -
V gene: TRBV29-1
J gene: TRBJ2-6
CDR3 protein: CSVGFQGTGGSGANVLTF
CDR3 DNA: TGCAGCGTTGGTTTTCAGGGGACAGGGGGATCTGGGGCCAACGTCCTGACTTTC

D gene: TRBD2
clone size: once
V gene: TRBV7-2
J gene: TRBJ2-1
CDR3 protein: CASSLGLASYNEQFF
CDR3 DNA: TGTGCCAGCAGTTTGGGACTAGCTAGTTACAATGAGCAGTTCTTC

D gene: -
clone size: -
V gene: TRBV19
J gene: TRBJ1-5
CDR3 protein: CASSINGNSNQPQHF
CDR3 DNA: TGTGCCAGTAGTATTAACGGGAATAGCAATCAGCCCCAGCATTTT

D gene: -
clone size: -
V gene: TRBV5-4
J gene: TRBJ1-4
CDR3 protein: CASSVQGEGEKLFF
CDR3 DNA: TGTGCCAGCAGCGTACAGGGAGAGGGTGAAAAACTGTTTTTT

D gene: TRBD1
clone size: few
V gene: TRBV10-1
J gene: TRBJ2-7
CDR3 protein: CASSEAEQGKQYF
CDR3 DNA: TGCGCCAGCAGTGAGGCCGAACAGGGGAAGCAGTACTTC

D gene: TRBD2
clone size: -
V gene: TRBV30
J gene: TRBJ2-5
CDR3 protein: CVWNSGQETQYF
CDR3 DNA: TGTGTCTGGAATAGCGGGCAAGAGACCCAGTACTTC